This entry features one TCR beta chain sequence. Its antigen is not identified. CDR1 and CDR2 (germline): LNHDA, SQIVND (reference sequence). The CDR3 is 16 amino acids. Unmatched junction bases numbered 4, after V lost 3 bases and J lost 0 bases. Profiled with immunoSEQ multiplex PCR; TCRdb holds only in-frame clones, not every one. Here the sample spans 5,500 or so clones, roughly two fifths being singletons. The treatment denotes: randomized to nivolumab then ipilimumab (arm A) or the reverse (arm B). The data originate from a study of sequential checkpoint blockade in melanoma. The wider study: Patients were randomized 1:1 to nivolumab-then-ipilimumab or ipilimumab-then-nivolumab first-line. TCRbeta immunosequencing was performed on DNA from 90 to 100 pretreatment melanoma tumor samples. Matched biopsies came pretreatment and at week 13 for about 24 patients. Study-wide points: Patients with week-13 increases in T-cell fraction and clonality benefited about 30 times more often.

The gene calls are TRBV19 and TRBJ2-3; TRBD2 matches at 9 bases. This sequence was found in a human donor with melanoma. This specimen consisted of tumor tissue (inferred from file names), obtained from a patient given nivolumab and ipilimumab in sequence. Here the CDR3 reads CASSMGLAGSTDTQYF. The CDR3 coding sequence is TGTGCCAGTAGTATGGGGCTAGCGGGGAGCACAGATACGCAGTATTTT. Filled out from reference TRBV19 and TRBJ2-3, the complete variable domain reads DGGITQSPKYLFRKEGQNVTLSCEQNLNHDAMYWYRQDPGQGLRLIYYSQIVNDFQKGDIAEGYSVSREKKESFPLTVTSAQKNPTAFYLCASSMGLAGSTDTQYFGPGTRLTVL.